This T cell receptor (beta chain) was identified in a study of blood T cell repertoires in COVID-19. Trimming cost V 5 bases and J 4 bases, with 11 bases left between them. The CDR3 runs 13 residues. Germline loops: CDR1 SEHNR, CDR2 FQNEAQ (reference sequence). This clone has a handful of counts. The method was immunoSEQ multiplex PCR; TCRdb's version includes in-frame clones alone and lacks a portion of them. Among tens of thousands of clones, approximately 88% were seen once, and the ten largest hold approximately 4.7%. The chain has TRBV7-9 and TRBJ1-1, with a possible D match to TRBD1 (6 bases). This receptor was obtained from a human donor in a cohort sampled during active COVID-19. The sequenced sample was peripheral blood. CDR3 nucleotide sequence: TGTGCCAGCAGCCCGGGACAACGCACTGAAGCTTTCTTT. Translated: CASSPGQRTEAFF.